This TCR beta chain was obtained from a study of human T cells and chemical hapten exposure. Study information: It was small differences in pooled library volume that mainly caused per-sample TCR yields to vary.

Unique molecular identifiers were attached to individual cDNA molecules during library preparation. TCRdb ran MiXCR on the RACE reads and lists one entry per CDR3 protein. The table records 95,000 to 150,000 distinct CDR3 sequences, about 11% of them present only once. Described time point: patch test 3, about 24 weeks after DPC sensitization. The treatment was: therapeutic diphenylcyclopropenone sensitization with weekly scalp DPC. V was trimmed by 0 bases and J by 0 bases, leaving 11 bases between them. The CDR3 is 16 amino acids. Per the germline V gene, CDR1 is SGDLS and CDR2 is YYNGEE. The sample in question was whole blood, obtained in connection with sensitization to the hapten diphenylcyclopropenone (DPC). The TCR was taken from a woman between 45 and 65 years old with alopecia areata. Some clones in this sample may be carry-over from other donors' samples. This chain joins TRBV9 and TRBJ2-3; D not resolved. CDR3 DNA sequence: TGTGCCAGCAGCGTAGGAGCGTTAGCTAGCACAGATACGCAGTATTTT. Translation: CASSVGALASTDTQYF.